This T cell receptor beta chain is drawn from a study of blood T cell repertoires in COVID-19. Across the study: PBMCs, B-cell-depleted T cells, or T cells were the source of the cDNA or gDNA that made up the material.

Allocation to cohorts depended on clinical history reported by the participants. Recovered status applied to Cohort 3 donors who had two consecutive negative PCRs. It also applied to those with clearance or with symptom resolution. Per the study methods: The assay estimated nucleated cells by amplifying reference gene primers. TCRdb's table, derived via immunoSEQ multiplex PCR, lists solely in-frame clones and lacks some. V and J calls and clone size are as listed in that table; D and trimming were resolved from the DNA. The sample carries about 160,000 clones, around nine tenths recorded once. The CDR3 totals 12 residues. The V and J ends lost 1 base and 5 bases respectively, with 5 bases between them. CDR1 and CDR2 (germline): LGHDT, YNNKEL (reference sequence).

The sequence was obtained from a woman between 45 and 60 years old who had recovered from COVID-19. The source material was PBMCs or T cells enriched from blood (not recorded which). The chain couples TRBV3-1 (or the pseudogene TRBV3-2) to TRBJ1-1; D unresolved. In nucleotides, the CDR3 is TGTGCCAGCAGCCAAGTGAGGACTGAAGCTTTCTTT. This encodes CASSQVRTEAFF.